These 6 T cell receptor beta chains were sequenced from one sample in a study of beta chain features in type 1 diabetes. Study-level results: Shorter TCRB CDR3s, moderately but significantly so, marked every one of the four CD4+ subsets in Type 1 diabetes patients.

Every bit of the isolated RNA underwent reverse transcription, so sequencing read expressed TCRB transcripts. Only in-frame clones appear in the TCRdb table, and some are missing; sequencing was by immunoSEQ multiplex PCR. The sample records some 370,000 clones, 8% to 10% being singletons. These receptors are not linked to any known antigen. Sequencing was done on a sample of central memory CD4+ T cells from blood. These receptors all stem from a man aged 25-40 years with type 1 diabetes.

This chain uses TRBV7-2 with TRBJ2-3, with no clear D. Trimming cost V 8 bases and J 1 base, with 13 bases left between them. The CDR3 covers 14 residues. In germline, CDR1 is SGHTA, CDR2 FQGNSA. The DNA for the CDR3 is TGTGCCAGCCGCCCGGGTTTCGGCACAGATACGCAGTATTTT. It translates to CASRPGFGTDTQYF.

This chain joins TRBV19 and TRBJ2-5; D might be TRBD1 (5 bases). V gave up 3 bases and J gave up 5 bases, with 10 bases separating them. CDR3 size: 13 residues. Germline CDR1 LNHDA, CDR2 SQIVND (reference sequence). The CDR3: CASSIRDPETQYF. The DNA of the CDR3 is TGTGCCAGTAGTATCAGGGATCCGGAGACCCAGTACTTC.

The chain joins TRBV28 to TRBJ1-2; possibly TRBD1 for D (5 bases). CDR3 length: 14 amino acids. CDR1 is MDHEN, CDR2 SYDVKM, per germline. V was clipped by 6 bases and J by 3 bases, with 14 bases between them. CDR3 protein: CASRVGAADYGYTF. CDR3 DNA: TGTGCCAGCAGGGTTGGGGCGGCGGACTATGGCTACACCTTC.

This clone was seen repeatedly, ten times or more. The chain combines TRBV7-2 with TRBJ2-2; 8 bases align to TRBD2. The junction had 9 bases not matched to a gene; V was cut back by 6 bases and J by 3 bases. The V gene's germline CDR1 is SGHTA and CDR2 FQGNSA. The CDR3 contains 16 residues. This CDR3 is CASRPQTSGYTGELFF. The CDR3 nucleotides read TGTGCCAGCAGGCCTCAAACTAGCGGTTACACCGGGGAGCTGTTTTTT.

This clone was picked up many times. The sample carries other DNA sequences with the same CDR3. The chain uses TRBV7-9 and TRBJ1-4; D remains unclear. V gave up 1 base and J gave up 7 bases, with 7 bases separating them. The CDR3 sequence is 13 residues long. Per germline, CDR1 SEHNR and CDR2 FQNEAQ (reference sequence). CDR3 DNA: TGTGCCAGCAGCTTAGGAGGGCGTGAAAAACTGTTTTTT. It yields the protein CASSLGGREKLFF. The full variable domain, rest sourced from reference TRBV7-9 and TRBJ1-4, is DTGVSQNPRHKITKRGQNVTFRCDPISEHNRLYWYRQTLGQGPEFLTYFQNEAQLEKSRLLSDRFSAERPKGSFSTLEIQRTEQGDSAMYLCASSLGGREKLFFGSGTQLSVL.

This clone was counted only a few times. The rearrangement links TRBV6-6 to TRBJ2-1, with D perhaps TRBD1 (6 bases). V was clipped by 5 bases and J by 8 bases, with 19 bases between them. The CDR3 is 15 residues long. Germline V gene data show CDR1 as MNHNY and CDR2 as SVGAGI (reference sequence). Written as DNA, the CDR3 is TGTGCCAGCAGTCCGAGACTCAAAGCAGGGGATGAGCAGTTCTTC. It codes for CASSPRLKAGDEQFF.